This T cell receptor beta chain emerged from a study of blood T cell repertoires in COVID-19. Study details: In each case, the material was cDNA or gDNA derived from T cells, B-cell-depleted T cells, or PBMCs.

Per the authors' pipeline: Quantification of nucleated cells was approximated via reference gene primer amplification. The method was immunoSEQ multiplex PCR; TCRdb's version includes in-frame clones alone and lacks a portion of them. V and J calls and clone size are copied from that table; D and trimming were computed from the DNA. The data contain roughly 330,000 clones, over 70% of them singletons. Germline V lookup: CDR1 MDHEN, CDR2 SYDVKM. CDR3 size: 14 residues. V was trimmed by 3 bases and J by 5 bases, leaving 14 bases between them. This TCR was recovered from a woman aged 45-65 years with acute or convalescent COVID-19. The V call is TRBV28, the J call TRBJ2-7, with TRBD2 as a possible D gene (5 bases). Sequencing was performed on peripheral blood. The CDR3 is CASSFLGVRNEQYF. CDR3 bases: TGTGCCAGCAGTTTCTTGGGAGTCAGGAACGAGCAGTACTTC.